One sample yielded the 14 T cell receptor beta chains listed below, sequenced in a study of T cell responses to AZD1222 COVID-19 vaccine. Produced via immunoSEQ multiplex PCR; TCRdb's table is partial and in-frame only. The data contain 130,000 to 150,000 clones, about 92% of them singletons. Sequencing used peripheral blood, obtained after recovery from COVID-19. Every receptor here comes from an adult who had recovered from COVID-19.

The chain couples TRBV9 to TRBJ2-1; 9 nucleotides line up with TRBD2. There are 14 residues in the CDR3. Germline assignment: CDR1 SGDLS and CDR2 YYNGEE. Germline trimming cut 3 bases from V and 8 bases from J; bases unmatched to any gene: 6. CDR3: CASSAHSGSDEQFF. DNA for the CDR3: TGTGCCAGCAGCGCTCATAGCGGGAGCGATGAGCAGTTCTTC.

The CDR3 nucleotides read TGTGCCAGCAGCGTAGGGTCCGAGCCAGGTTTGTCCGGGGAGCTGTTTTTT. Protein sequence: CASSVGSEPGLSGELFF. The chain links TRBV9 to TRBJ2-2; D gene uncertain. Trimming cost V 0 bases and J 6 bases, with 18 bases left between them. Germline V CDR1 and CDR2: SGDLS, YYNGEE. There are 17 residues in the CDR3.

The chain combines TRBV28 with TRBJ2-1; 11 bases are shared with TRBD2. CDR1 MDHEN and CDR2 SYDVKM come from the germline V gene. The CDR3 runs to 15 residues. Germline trimming cut 3 bases from V and 9 bases from J; bases unmatched to any gene: 7. CDR3 DNA sequence: TGTGCCAGCAGTTTTCTCACTAGCGGGAGAGGTGAGCAGTTCTTC. Its protein is CASSFLTSGRGEQFF. The full variable domain, rest sourced from reference TRBV28 and TRBJ2-1, is DVKVTQSSRYLVKRTGEKVFLECVQDMDHENMFWYRQDPGLGLRLIYFSYDVKMKEKGDIPEGYSVSREKKERFSLILESASTNQTSMYLCASSFLTSGRGEQFFGPGTRLTVL.

The chain links TRBV3-1 (or the pseudogene TRBV3-2) to TRBJ2-7; tentatively, D is TRBD2 (6 bases). The germline CDR1 and CDR2 sequences are LGHDT and YNNKEL (reference sequence). The CDR3 has 17 amino acids. Trimming left V 6 bases short and J 2 bases short, with 23 bases between. The CDR3 spells CASSRLPAGTETYEQYF. The CDR3 region has the DNA TGTGCCAGCAGTCGTCTCCCGGCGGGGACGGAGACCTACGAGCAGTACTTC.

This clone was counted between two and nine times. The V gene is TRBV7-9, the J gene TRBJ1-1; tentative D call: TRBD1 (5 bases). This CDR3 region has 15 residues. Germline V gene lookup returns CDR1 SEHNR and CDR2 FQNEAQ (reference sequence). Between the trimmed V and J ends, which lost 2 bases and 5 bases, there was a span of 15 bases. The CDR3 DNA sequence: TGTGCCAGCAGCTTACACCAGGGCTTTGGGACTGAAGCTTTCTTT. This encodes CASSLHQGFGTEAFF.

V gene TRBV7-2 combines with J gene TRBJ1-1; D possibly corresponds to TRBD1 (5 bases). The CDR3 length is 15 residues. Germline V gene sequence: CDR1 SGHTA, CDR2 FQGNSA. Trimming took off 6 bases at V and 4 bases at J, with 18 bases between the two ends. The CDR3 sequence is CASSSVWGPATEAFF. The CDR3 nucleotides read TGTGCCAGCAGTTCGGTGTGGGGCCCGGCCACTGAAGCTTTCTTT.

V usage is TRBV29-1 and J usage is TRBJ2-3; tentative D call: TRBD1 (5 bases). This CDR3 has 13 residues. V lost 7 bases and J 2 bases, leaving 13 bases between the germline ends. The germline gives CDR1 SQVTM, CDR2 ANQGSEA. CDR3 DNA: TGCAGCGCAGGGCCGGAAAACACAGATACGCAGTATTTT. Translation gives CSAGPENTDTQYF.

The rearrangement links TRBV2 to TRBJ2-2; D call uncertain. The CDR3 extends over 14 amino acids. With 2 bases removed from V and 3 bases from J, the gap between germline ends came to 7 bases. The germline V gene has CDR1 SNHLY and CDR2 FYNNEI. CDR3 DNA sequence: TGTGCCAGCAGTGAATCCAGCTACACCGGGGAGCTGTTTTTT. Protein sequence: CASSESSYTGELFF. The whole variable domain, filled in from reference TRBV2 and TRBJ2-2, reads EPEVTQTPSHQVTQMGQEVILRCVPISNHLYFYWYRQILGQKVEFLVSFYNNEISEKSEIFDDQFSVERPDGSNFTLKIRSTKLEDSAMYFCASSESSYTGELFFGEGSRLTVL.

The CDR3 protein is CASSQGSGSFYEQYF. The CDR3, as DNA: TGTGCCAGCAGCCAAGGTAGCGGGAGTTTCTACGAGCAGTACTTC. The J gene is TRBJ2-7, the V gene TRBV14; 9 nucleotides match TRBD2. The CDR3 consists of 15 residues. Germline CDR1 reads SGHDN; CDR2 reads FVKESK. V lost 1 base and J lost 3; bases outside the gene matches: 4.

The chain uses TRBV3-1 (or the pseudogene TRBV3-2) and TRBJ2-7; 13 bases agree with TRBD2. This CDR3 spans 17 amino acids. Germline values: CDR1 LGHDT, CDR2 YNNKEL (reference sequence). The V gene end was trimmed by 4 bases and the J gene end by 2 bases; junction bases not matched to a gene: 8. The CDR3 DNA reads TGTGCCAGCAGCCGACTAGCGGGAGGACCCGGTACCTACGAGCAGTACTTC. Translating it yields CASSRLAGGPGTYEQYF.

The J gene is TRBJ2-3, the V gene TRBV5-1; 9 bases are a match to TRBD2. From germline, CDR1 is SGHRS and CDR2 YFSETQ. V lost 4 bases and J lost 0; bases outside the gene matches: 9. CDR3 size: 17 residues. The CDR3 DNA is TGCGCCAGCAGCCCCCGGGGACTAGCAGTAAGCACAGATACGCAGTATTTT. Its translation is CASSPRGLAVSTDTQYF.

CDR3 DNA: TGTGCCAGCAGCTGGGACAGAGAAGAGACCCAGTACTTC. This gives the protein CASSWDREETQYF. This chain connects TRBV5-8 to TRBJ2-5; 7 bases are shared with TRBD1. The V segment lost 3 bases and the J segment 3 bases; nucleotides outside the gene matches: 2. The CDR3 is made up of 13 amino acids. Per the germline V gene, CDR1 is SGHTS and CDR2 is YDEGEE.

This clone is a singleton in its sample. The CDR3 loop reads CASSFGVGTGISGANVLTF. DNA of the CDR3: TGTGCCAGCAGTTTCGGGGTCGGGACAGGGATTTCTGGGGCCAACGTCCTGACTTTC. The chain carries TRBV28 and TRBJ2-6; 9 bases line up with TRBD1. The CDR3 contains 19 residues. V gave up 3 bases and J gave up 1 base; unmatched junction bases: 10. CDR1 MDHEN and CDR2 SYDVKM come from the germline V gene. Using reference TRBV28 and TRBJ2-6 for the parts outside the CDR3, the full variable domain is DVKVTQSSRYLVKRTGEKVFLECVQDMDHENMFWYRQDPGLGLRLIYFSYDVKMKEKGDIPEGYSVSREKKERFSLILESASTNQTSMYLCASSFGVGTGISGANVLTFGAGSRLTVL.

The chain uses TRBV6-5 and TRBJ2-7; no firm D call. Germline values: CDR1 MNHEY, CDR2 SVGAGI. The CDR3 covers 13 residues. The ends were cut back, 0 bases at V and 6 bases at J, with 9 bases in the middle. Here the CDR3 DNA reads TGTGCCAGCAGTTACTCTAACAGTGGCGAGCAGTACTTC. Its translation is CASSYSNSGEQYF.